This T cell receptor beta chain stems from a study of blood T cell repertoires in COVID-19. This table comes from immunoSEQ multiplex PCR, and its TCRdb copy is limited to in-frame clones, with some not included. The data contain about 50,000 clones, about 84% of them seen just once; the ten biggest clones take up 5% to 7%. This clone was counted a single time. The V segment lost 3 bases and the J segment 3 bases; nucleotides outside the gene matches: 6. The CDR3 loop spans 15 amino acids. Germline CDR1 reads SGHAT; CDR2 reads FQNNGV. The genes are TRBV11-2 and TRBJ2-5, with 8 positions matching TRBD2. The receptor's source is a woman aged 60 to 75 with acute or convalescent COVID-19. Sample: peripheral blood. Written as DNA, the CDR3 is TGTGCCAGCAGCTTCCGGGGTAGCGGGGAAGAGACCCAGTACTTC. Translated, it gives CASSFRGSGEETQYF.